Shown below are 15 T cell receptor beta chains from a single sample sequenced in a study of blood T cells in healthy people across ages (dated by TCRdb to 2013 to 2016). The library relied on 5' RACE. A second PCR of roughly 6 to 12 cycles was performed with a sample-barcoded 5' primer and a J-beta primer mix. Using fastp at Q25 and MiXCR, TCRdb reprocessed the public reads and kept productive beta chains. Under each unique CDR3 protein, matching rows form one entry showing the most common genes and DNA. Counted in this sample were 1.5 million to 2 million distinct CDR3 sequences; around 42% of them appeared once. 23% of the sample lies in the top ten. The sequenced material came from blood. All receptors derive from a human donor in good health.

In this sample, this clonotype turned up a few times. The gene calls are TRBV19 and TRBJ1-2; D gene uncertain. The CDR3 is made up of 12 amino acids. Trimming cost V 1 base and J 6 bases, with 6 bases left between them. In germline, CDR1 is LNHDA, CDR2 SQIVND (reference sequence). CDR3 DNA sequence: TGTGCCAGTAGTATAGCCGAGGATGGCTACACCTTC. Protein: CASSIAEDGYTF.

This chain links TRBV7-2 with TRBJ1-2; no firm D call. V lost 1 base to trimming and J lost 0 bases, with 9 bases between them. There are 15 residues in the CDR3. Per the germline V gene, CDR1 is SGHTA and CDR2 is FQGNSA. In DNA form, the CDR3 reads TGTGCCAGCAGCTTAGTTTTCAGCTCTAACTATGGCTACACCTTC. Its translation: CASSLVFSSNYGYTF. The variable domain in full, completed from reference TRBV7-2 and TRBJ1-2, reads GAGVSQSPSNKVTEKGKDVELRCDPISGHTALYWYRQSLGQGLEFLIYFQGNSAPDKSGLPSDRFSAERTGGSVSTLTIQRTQQEDSAVYLCASSLVFSSNYGYTFGSGTRLTVV.

This clonotype was seen a few times. This chain joins TRBV4-3 and TRBJ2-1, with D unclear. The CDR3 loop spans 15 amino acids. Between the trimmed V and J ends, which lost 1 base and 8 bases, there was a span of 15 bases. Germline V CDR1 and CDR2: LGHNA, YSLEER. The CDR3 sequence is CASSQVDRILHEQFF. The DNA of the CDR3 is TGCGCCAGCAGCCAAGTGGATAGGATCCTCCATGAGCAGTTCTTC.

In the case of this clonotype: At one end the junction does not follow the germline gene, possibly because of a read error. The chain combines TRBV6-2 or TRBV6-3 with TRBJ2-1, with a possible D match to TRBD2 (6 bases). The CDR3 consists of 18 residues. From germline, CDR1 is MNHEY and CDR2 SVGEGT. The CDR3 bases are TGTGCCAGCAGTTCGACTCCATTTTTAGCGGACCTCTACAATGGGCAGTTCTTC. It translates to CASSSTPFLADLYNGQFF.

Worth noting for this clonotype: At one end the junction does not follow the germline gene, possibly because of a read error. V and J are TRBV20-1 and TRBJ2-1; 12 bases are a match to TRBD2. Germline V gene sequence: CDR1 DFQATT, CDR2 SNEGSKA (reference sequence). The CDR3 loop spans 14 amino acids. The CDR3 loop is CSAPSGGAYNEQFF. CDR3 DNA: TGTAGTGCGCCTAGCGGGGGGGCCTACAATGAGCAGTTCTTC.

This clonotype appeared a few times. One end of the junction does not line up with germline, which may come from a read error. The chain uses TRBV7-2 and TRBJ1-5; D remains unclear. The CDR3 extends over 14 amino acids. Germline V gene lookup returns CDR1 SGHTA and CDR2 FQGNSA. DNA for the CDR3: TGCGCCAGCAGCCCGGATAGCGGCAATCAGCCCCAGCATTTT. Translation: CASSPDSGNQPQHF.

In the case of this clonotype: A much larger clone sits a single nucleotide away, making a read error possible. The chain employs TRBV29-1 and TRBJ2-2; tentatively, D is TRBD1 (6 bases). Germline CDR1 SQVTM, CDR2 ANQGSEA. The CDR3 totals 12 residues. CDR3 in amino acids: CSVQQGSGERFF. The CDR3 DNA is TGCAGCGTACAACAGGGTTCCGGGGAGCGGTTTTTT.

The chain recombines TRBV20-1 with TRBJ2-3, with D possibly being TRBD1 (6 bases). Per the germline V gene, CDR1 is DFQATT and CDR2 is SNEGSKA (reference sequence). The CDR3 covers 11 residues. The V and J ends lost 6 bases and 4 bases respectively, with 8 bases between them. The CDR3 DNA reads as TGCAGTGCCCGACAGGCAGATACGCAGTATTTT. Protein: CSARQADTQYF.

Remarks on this clonotype: Relative to the germline gene, one junction end is altered; a read error may explain this. The chain combines TRBV4-1 with TRBJ2-3, with 10 bases identical to TRBD1. Germline loops: CDR1 MGHRA, CDR2 YSYEKL. The CDR3 runs to 17 residues. This CDR3 reads CANSPLGTGDVTDTQYF. For the CDR3, the DNA is TGCGCCAACAGCCCTCTCGGGACAGGGGATGTCACAGATACGCAGTATTTT.

The gene calls are TRBV20-1 and TRBJ1-2; TRBD1 might be the D (5 bases). CDR3 size: 15 residues. Germline values: CDR1 DFQATT, CDR2 SNEGSKA (reference sequence). V lost 5 bases to trimming and J lost 4 bases, with 20 bases between them. This CDR3 reads CSARIPPGTLYGYTF. The CDR3 DNA reads TGCAGTGCTCGAATTCCTCCCGGGACTCTCTATGGCTACACCTTC.

The chain combines TRBV7-9 with TRBJ1-2; D is ambiguous. Germline V gene lookup returns CDR1 SEHNR and CDR2 FQNEAQ (reference sequence). V was trimmed by 0 bases and J by 1 base, leaving 6 bases between them. The CDR3 spans 14 residues. CDR3: CASSLAADNYGYTF. CDR3 bases: TGTGCCAGCAGCTTAGCGGCGGATAACTATGGCTACACCTTC.

This chain joins TRBV5-1 and TRBJ2-6; 7 nucleotides agree with TRBD1. This CDR3 region has 17 residues. Germline V gene data show CDR1 as SGHRS and CDR2 as YFSETQ. With 2 bases clipped from V and 0 bases from J, the junction kept 5 bases outside the gene matches. CDR3 nucleotides: TGCGCCAGCAGCTTCCGCAGGGGGATCTCTGGGGCCAACGTCCTGACTTTC. Its translation: CASSFRRGISGANVLTF. The full variable domain, completed using reference TRBV5-1 and TRBJ2-6, is KAGVTQTPRYLIKTRGQQVTLSCSPISGHRSVSWYQQTPGQGLQFLFEYFSETQRNKGNFPGRFSGRQFSNSRSEMNVSTLELGDSALYLCASSFRRGISGANVLTFGAGSRLTVL.

This sequence joins TRBV11-2 and TRBJ2-4; D unclear. The DNA end is more similar to TRBJ2-7, so the J call may be wrong. There are 14 residues in the CDR3. Germline CDR1 and CDR2: SGHAT and FQNNGV. The DNA for the CDR3 is TGTGCCAGCAGCTTAGTAGTCTTCCCCTACGAGCAGTACTTC. As protein: CASSLVVFPYEQYF.

This clonotype was seen a handful of times. This chain links TRBV20-1 with TRBJ2-1, with a tentative D call TRBD2 (6 bases). Germline loops: CDR1 DFQATT, CDR2 SNEGSKA (reference sequence). Trimming took 3 bases from V and 8 from J, leaving 17 bases between them. The CDR3 extends over 14 amino acids. The CDR3 loop reads CSASFTGDMYEQFF. In nucleotides, the CDR3 is TGCAGTGCTAGCTTTACGGGGGATATGTATGAGCAGTTCTTC.

The DNA of the CDR3 is TGTGCCAGCAGTCCCGACACCTGGGGCACTGAAGCTTTCTTT. It specifies CASSPDTWGTEAFF. The rearrangement joins TRBV3-1 to TRBJ1-1; D unclear. Germline V gene data show CDR1 as LGHDT and CDR2 as YNNKEL (reference sequence). Trimming pared 6 bases from V and 4 bases from J, leaving 15 bases between. The CDR3 contains 14 residues.